A selection of T cell receptor beta chains follows, all from one sample in a study of cytomegalovirus exposure and HLA in healthy donors. Data came from immunoSEQ multiplex PCR; TCRdb stores just in-frame clones and leaves some out. The sample lists 200,000 to 250,000 clones; about 89% were seen once. Source material: PBMCs. The source is a woman aged 18-35 years in good health and CMV-seronegative. The CDR3 runs from the conserved cysteine through the conserved F or W. The order of the fields is CDR3 protein, V gene, D gene. D genes are given only for firm matches.

cdr3_aa: CASSPGHPGSAKNEQFF; v_call: TRBV4-1; d_call: NA
cdr3_aa: CASSQGTGTEDYTF; v_call: TRBV4-1; d_call: TRBD1
cdr3_aa: CASSLGLAGGTDTQYF; v_call: TRBV7-3; d_call: TRBD2
cdr3_aa: CASSFLPDTQYF; v_call: TRBV5-1; d_call: NA
cdr3_aa: CASAPTRRVLEQYF; v_call: TRBV27; d_call: NA
cdr3_aa: CATSGRLAGGTGELFF; v_call: TRBV15; d_call: TRBD2
cdr3_aa: CSSSPPDRDGLNQPQHF; v_call: TRBV7-9; d_call: TRBD1
cdr3_aa: CASRRNRESGELFF; v_call: TRBV11-2; d_call: NA
cdr3_aa: CAISSPSGGSYEQYF; v_call: TRBV10-3; d_call: TRBD2
cdr3_aa: CASSLSGYNEQFF; v_call: TRBV11-2; d_call: NA
cdr3_aa: CASSLEFGTGLSGNTIYF; v_call: TRBV7-8; d_call: TRBD1
cdr3_aa: CASTTQGALNEQYF; v_call: TRBV27; d_call: TRBD1
cdr3_aa: CASSPRTGGDTEAFF; v_call: TRBV27; d_call: TRBD1
cdr3_aa: CASTGLAANEQYF; v_call: TRBV2; d_call: TRBD2
cdr3_aa: CASSGGQGGSPLHF; v_call: TRBV5-1; d_call: TRBD1
cdr3_aa: CASRRQGTLETQYF; v_call: TRBV6-6; d_call: TRBD1
cdr3_aa: CASSWAGTGMNTEAFF; v_call: TRBV5-4; d_call: TRBD1
cdr3_aa: CASRVTGGVSEAFF; v_call: TRBV10-1; d_call: TRBD1
cdr3_aa: CASRAPGNTEAFF; v_call: TRBV6-6; d_call: NA
cdr3_aa: CATSRDYGGYPYEQYF; v_call: TRBV15; d_call: NA
cdr3_aa: CASSLKGIRDYKETQYF; v_call: TRBV11-2; d_call: TRBD2
cdr3_aa: CASSAAGGASYTEAFF; v_call: TRBV7-3; d_call: TRBD1
cdr3_aa: CASSLELAGASYEQYF; v_call: TRBV4-3; d_call: TRBD2
cdr3_aa: CASSLGGLAGARDTQYF; v_call: TRBV7-2; d_call: TRBD2
cdr3_aa: CASSLNSQETQYF; v_call: TRBV5-4; d_call: NA
cdr3_aa: CASKADPFREQYF; v_call: TRBV19; d_call: NA
cdr3_aa: CASTLDSFRAFF; v_call: TRBV2; d_call: NA
cdr3_aa: CASSYSPGQGGEKLFF; v_call: TRBV6-5; d_call: TRBD1
cdr3_aa: CASRVDRGLSYEQYF; v_call: TRBV2; d_call: TRBD1
cdr3_aa: CASSLYFSGGDGYTF; v_call: TRBV27; d_call: NA
cdr3_aa: CASSRGGGVYEQYF; v_call: TRBV7-2; d_call: NA
cdr3_aa: CASSHGRNTEAFF; v_call: TRBV28; d_call: NA
cdr3_aa: CASSPGTGEHYYGYTF; v_call: TRBV4-3; d_call: TRBD1
cdr3_aa: CATQPAQGAFSGNTIYF; v_call: TRBV18; d_call: TRBD1
cdr3_aa: CASSRQGAGATEAFF; v_call: TRBV19; d_call: TRBD1
cdr3_aa: CASRDFYGYTF; v_call: TRBV6-1; d_call: NA
cdr3_aa: CASTTGTSYEQYF; v_call: TRBV6-5; d_call: NA
cdr3_aa: CASSFAQGHGKTQYF; v_call: TRBV7-6; d_call: NA
cdr3_aa: CASSLALAGETDTQYF; v_call: TRBV7-9; d_call: TRBD2
cdr3_aa: CATSTLNGGNEQFF; v_call: TRBV15; d_call: NA
cdr3_aa: CATKGTSSTDTQYF; v_call: TRBV5-1; d_call: TRBD2
cdr3_aa: CASSYAELYGYTF; v_call: TRBV6-5; d_call: NA
cdr3_aa: CASSRNPGLATDTQYF; v_call: TRBV11-2; d_call: TRBD2
cdr3_aa: CSARLADEQYF; v_call: TRBV20-1; d_call: TRBD2
cdr3_aa: CASQGQASYNEQFF; v_call: TRBV19; d_call: TRBD1
cdr3_aa: CASSQGTSSVEQFF; v_call: TRBV4-1; d_call: TRBD2
cdr3_aa: CASSLIGGTTEAFF; v_call: TRBV5-6; d_call: NA
cdr3_aa: CASSLGGVPSNEQFF; v_call: TRBV5-4; d_call: NA